This T cell receptor beta chain was sequenced for a study of T cells in tumors after PD-1 blockade. Study overall: Daily vismodegib 150 mg continued in a subset of anti-PD-1-treated patients.

There are 17 residues in the CDR3. Measured with immunoSEQ multiplex PCR; TCRdb has only the in-frame clones, and not every one. This table has about 47,000 clones, approximately 79% appearing once. Study-wide results and limits: Roughly two fifths of tumor TCR clonotypes were also found in blood.

With regard to this clone: The antigen is not known.

The rearrangement joins TRBV21-1 to TRBJ2-7. TRBV21-1 is an annotated pseudogene. The receptor's source is a human donor with advanced basal cell or squamous cell carcinoma (not recorded which). The specimen was PBMCs, collected before anti-PD-1 therapy. CDR3 DNA: TGTGCCAGCAGCAAAGTGCAGGAGAGGGACGGTACCTACGAGCAGTACTTC. This encodes CASSKVQERDGTYEQYF.